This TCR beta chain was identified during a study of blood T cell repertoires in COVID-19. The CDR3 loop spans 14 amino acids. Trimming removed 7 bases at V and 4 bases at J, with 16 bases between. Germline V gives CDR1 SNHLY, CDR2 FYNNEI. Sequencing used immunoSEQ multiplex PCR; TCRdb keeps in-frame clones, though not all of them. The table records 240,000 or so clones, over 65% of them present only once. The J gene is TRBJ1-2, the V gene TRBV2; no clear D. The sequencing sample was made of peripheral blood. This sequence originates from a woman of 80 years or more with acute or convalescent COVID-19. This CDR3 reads CASIPPGVSYGYTF. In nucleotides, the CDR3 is TGTGCCAGCATTCCCCCGGGAGTAAGCTATGGCTACACCTTC. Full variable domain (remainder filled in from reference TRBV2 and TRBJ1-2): EPEVTQTPSHQVTQMGQEVILRCVPISNHLYFYWYRQILGQKVEFLVSFYNNEISEKSEIFDDQFSVERPDGSNFTLKIRSTKLEDSAMYFCASIPPGVSYGYTFGSGTRLTVV.